The 25 T cell receptor beta chains below come from one sample, sequenced in a study of shared T cell receptors in the human thymus. Measured with immunoSEQ multiplex PCR; TCRdb has only the in-frame clones, and not every one. The sample includes approximately 660,000 clones, approximately 87% of them seen just once. Another study also made use of these data, one on human thymus T cells.

Material for sequencing was thymocytes. The receptors come from a boy in the first two years of life with a congenital heart defect.

This clone was found a few times. The chain has TRBV28 and TRBJ2-1; the match to TRBD2 covers 13 bases. From germline, CDR1 is MDHEN and CDR2 SYDVKM. J was trimmed by 3 bases and V by 3 bases; bases with no gene match: 20. The CDR3 contains 22 residues. CDR3 residues: CASSFNGLAGVMRGGFYNEQFF. The CDR3 nucleotides read TGTGCCAGCAGTTTTAACGGACTAGCGGGAGTCATGAGAGGGGGATTCTACAATGAGCAGTTCTTC.

The V call is TRBV6-4, the J call TRBJ2-3; 7 bases line up with TRBD1. Trimming cost V 3 bases and J 5 bases; bases outside gene matches: 5. Per germline, CDR1 MRHNA and CDR2 SNTAGT. This CDR3 is built from 14 residues. As DNA, the CDR3 is TGTGCCAGCAGTGAACAGGGGAACGGAGATACGCAGTATTTT. This encodes CASSEQGNGDTQYF.

This clone was counted a few times. V is TRBV6-6 and J is TRBJ2-2; tentative D call: TRBD2 (6 bases). The CDR3 contains 13 residues. Germline V gives CDR1 MNHNY, CDR2 SVGAGI (reference sequence). V gave up 6 bases and J gave up 5 bases, with 10 bases separating them. CDR3 coding DNA: TGTGCCAGCAGCAGACTAGTAACCGGGGAGCTGTTTTTT. It is translated as CASSRLVTGELFF.

The chain combines TRBV18 with TRBJ1-1; D is uncertain. Looked up from germline, CDR1 is KGHSH and CDR2 is LQKENI. V was shortened by 0 bases and J by 3 bases, with 14 bases between the two germline ends. The CDR3 consists of 16 residues. DNA of the CDR3: TGTGCCAGCTCACCACCGAGGCCCCCGGAGGACACTGAAGCTTTCTTT. Translation: CASSPPRPPEDTEAFF.

This clone was recorded only once. The rearrangement links TRBV11-2 to TRBJ1-4, with no clear D. Looked up from germline, CDR1 is SGHAT and CDR2 is FQNNGV. This CDR3 is 15 amino acids long. With 2 bases removed from V and 7 bases from J, the gap between germline ends came to 14 bases. The CDR3 sequence: CASSLSVRGSEKLFF. The CDR3 region has the DNA TGTGCCAGCAGCTTAAGCGTCAGAGGGTCTGAAAAACTGTTTTTT.

The chain joins TRBV15 to TRBJ1-3; TRBD1 is a possible D gene (5 bases). V was clipped by 5 bases and J by 0 bases, with 14 bases between them. Germline CDR1 LNHNV, CDR2 YYDKDF (reference sequence). There are 16 residues in the CDR3. The CDR3 region has the DNA TGTGCCACCAGCGATGGGACTCCGAGCTCTGGAAACACCATATATTTT. Translating it yields CATSDGTPSSGNTIYF.

The genes are TRBV28 and TRBJ2-7, with 7 bases identical to TRBD1. Trimming took 4 bases from V and 6 from J; bases not matched to a gene: 6. Germline values: CDR1 MDHEN, CDR2 SYDVKM. The CDR3 contains 13 residues. In DNA, the CDR3 is TGTGCCAGCAGTTCCGGGACAGAGAGCGAGCAGTACTTC. As protein: CASSSGTESEQYF.

The chain is built from TRBV28 and TRBJ2-2, with 11 bases identical to TRBD2. The CDR3 sequence is 20 residues long. CDR1 is MDHEN and CDR2 is SYDVKM in the germline V gene. V trimming: 4 bases; J trimming: 5 bases; junction bases outside the gene matches: 18. For the CDR3, the DNA is TGTGCCAGCAGTTCTCCGGGGCAAGGGCTAGCGGGAGGAAAAACCGGGGAGCTGTTTTTT. Translation: CASSSPGQGLAGGKTGELFF. Combining the CDR3 with reference TRBV28 and TRBJ2-2 gives the whole variable domain DVKVTQSSRYLVKRTGEKVFLECVQDMDHENMFWYRQDPGLGLRLIYFSYDVKMKEKGDIPEGYSVSREKKERFSLILESASTNQTSMYLCASSSPGQGLAGGKTGELFFGEGSRLTVL.

The V gene is TRBV4-3, the J gene TRBJ2-1, with TRBD2 identical over 9 bases. This CDR3 is built from 17 residues. V was clipped by 3 bases and J by 4 bases; unmatched bases: 10. CDR1 and CDR2 from the germline V gene are LGHNA and YSLEER. Written as DNA, the CDR3 is TGCGCCAGCAGCCATGGTCTCTCTAGCGGGGTTTACAATGAGCAGTTCTTC. Protein: CASSHGLSSGVYNEQFF.

The V call is TRBV5-4, the J call TRBJ2-7; 10 positions agree with TRBD1. The trim removed 3 bases at V and 6 bases at J, leaving 9 bases unmatched. The CDR3 consists of 15 residues. The germline V gene has CDR1 SGHNT and CDR2 YYREEE (reference sequence). CDR3 loop: CASSSPGTGESEQYF. The CDR3 DNA follows: TGTGCCAGCAGCTCCCCCGGGACAGGGGAAAGCGAGCAGTACTTC.

The chain has TRBV2 and TRBJ2-7; unclear D gene. The germline V gene encodes CDR1 SNHLY and CDR2 FYNNEI. Trimming cost V 7 bases and J 8 bases, with 3 bases left between them. The CDR3 extends over 8 amino acids. CDR3 in amino acids: CASTKQYF. In DNA, the CDR3 is TGTGCCAGCACCAAGCAGTACTTC. Combining the CDR3 with reference TRBV2 and TRBJ2-7 gives the whole variable domain EPEVTQTPSHQVTQMGQEVILRCVPISNHLYFYWYRQILGQKVEFLVSFYNNEISEKSEIFDDQFSVERPDGSNFTLKIRSTKLEDSAMYFCASTKQYFGPGTRLTVT.

About this clone itself: The same CDR3 also results from other DNA sequences found in this sample. The rearrangement joins TRBV10-2 to TRBJ2-7; D is uncertain. Trimming removed 3 bases at V and 1 base at J, with 4 bases between. Germline V gene data show CDR1 as WSHSY and CDR2 as SAAADI. This CDR3 is built from 12 residues. CDR3 sequence (DNA): TGCGCCAGCAGTGACTCTTCCTACGAGCAGTACTTC. As protein: CASSDSSYEQYF.

The chain couples TRBV4-1 to TRBJ2-3; TRBD1 is a possible D gene (7 bases). Germline V gene sequence: CDR1 MGHRA, CDR2 YSYEKL. The CDR3 runs to 16 residues. Trimming shortened V by 0 bases and J by 4 bases, and 14 bases separated the two germline ends. CDR3 nucleotide sequence: TGCGCCAGCAGCCAAGATGACAGGGAGGACGCAGATACGCAGTATTTT. Protein sequence: CASSQDDREDADTQYF.

The chain couples TRBV7-9 to TRBJ2-3; possibly TRBD1 for D (7 bases). Germline V gene lookup returns CDR1 SEHNR and CDR2 FQNEAQ (reference sequence). This CDR3 has 18 residues. Trimming removed 4 bases at V and 4 bases at J, with 24 bases between. The CDR3 sequence is CASSSPGTRRRGPDTQYF. The CDR3 bases are TGTGCCAGCAGCTCCCCTGGGACTCGTCGTAGGGGGCCAGATACGCAGTATTTT.

The sample holds one count of this clone. V gene TRBV20-1 combines with J gene TRBJ2-2, with D unclear. Germline assignment: CDR1 DFQATT and CDR2 SNEGSKA (reference sequence). Trimming removed 0 bases from V and 6 bases from J, with 2 bases in between. The CDR3 has 11 residues. CDR3 residues: CSARDSGELFF. In nucleotides, the CDR3 is TGCAGTGCTAGAGACTCCGGGGAGCTGTTTTTT.

V usage is TRBV6-6 and J usage is TRBJ1-1; 7 positions agree with TRBD1. Germline CDR1 MNHNY, CDR2 SVGAGI (reference sequence). The CDR3 is made up of 16 amino acids. V dropped 8 bases and J dropped 1; count of bases not matched to a gene: 13. CDR3 sequence (DNA): TGTGCCAGCTGTTTGAGCAAGGGACAGTGGAACACTGAAGCTTTCTTT. As protein: CASCLSKGQWNTEAFF.

The CDR3, as DNA: TGTGCCAGCAGCCCCCCTTCGGGCCTAGCGGACTACGAGCAGTACTTC. It translates to CASSPPSGLADYEQYF. The rearrangement joins TRBV7-9 to TRBJ2-7; 7 nucleotides line up with TRBD2. Trimming took 5 bases from V and 3 from J; bases not matched to a gene: 13. Germline values: CDR1 SEHNR, CDR2 FQNEAQ (reference sequence). The CDR3 contains 16 residues.

This chain joins TRBV14 and TRBJ2-5; D might be TRBD1 (6 bases). This CDR3 region has 14 residues. V was shortened by 2 bases and J by 4 bases, with 11 bases between the two germline ends. Germline loops: CDR1 SGHDN, CDR2 FVKESK. The chain's CDR3 is CASSQKARGETQYF. The CDR3 DNA reads as TGTGCCAGCAGCCAAAAGGCCAGGGGAGAGACCCAGTACTTC. The full variable domain, its missing parts supplied by reference TRBV14 and TRBJ2-5, is EAGVTQFPSHSVIEKGQTVTLRCDPISGHDNLYWYRRVMGKEIKFLLHFVKESKQDESGMPNNRFLAERTGGTYSTLKVQPAELEDSGVYFCASSQKARGETQYFGPGTRLLVL.

The rearrangement joins TRBV5-1 to TRBJ2-2, with D unclear. The germline V and J ends were trimmed by 1 base and 1 base, with 11 bases remaining between them. From germline, CDR1 is SGHRS and CDR2 YFSETQ. The CDR3 consists of 16 residues. The chain's CDR3 is CASSLSARRNTGELFF. The CDR3 bases are TGCGCCAGCAGCTTGTCGGCTAGGCGGAACACCGGGGAGCTGTTTTTT.

This chain uses TRBV11-3 with TRBJ2-3; D remains ambiguous. CDR1 and CDR2 from the germline V gene are SGHNT and YENEEA. V lost 5 bases, J lost 8 bases, and 11 bases lay in between. There are 12 residues in the CDR3. The CDR3 reads CASSLRSGTQYF. The CDR3 DNA reads TGTGCCAGCAGCCTCCGTTCGGGTACGCAGTATTTT.

The chain combines TRBV7-9 with TRBJ2-5; D remains ambiguous. This CDR3 region has 14 residues. V was shortened by 1 base and J by 5 bases, with 11 bases between the two germline ends. CDR1 SEHNR and CDR2 FQNEAQ come from the germline V gene (reference sequence). Here the CDR3 reads CASSLGPYRETQYF. CDR3 in DNA: TGTGCCAGCAGCTTAGGCCCGTACCGGGAGACCCAGTACTTC.

CDR3 amino acids: CASSPGAGGPLSSYNEQFF. Here the CDR3 DNA reads TGTGCCAGCAGCCCGGGGGCGGGAGGGCCCCTTAGCTCCTACAATGAGCAGTTCTTC. The V gene is TRBV7-2, the J gene TRBJ2-1; 9 nucleotides agree with TRBD2. The V gene's germline CDR1 is SGHTA and CDR2 FQGNSA. Trimming at V came to 5 bases and at J to 0 bases, leaving 14 bases not matched to a gene. The CDR3 consists of 19 residues.

This clone is a singleton in its sample. The rearrangement uses TRBV4-1 and TRBJ2-5, with TRBD2 identical over 10 bases. Looked up from germline, CDR1 is MGHRA and CDR2 is YSYEKL. The CDR3 totals 16 residues. J was trimmed by 5 bases and V by 1 base; bases with no gene match: 7. In nucleotides, the CDR3 is TGCGCCAGCAGCCAAGGACTAGCGGGCCGAACGGAGACCCAGTACTTC. Translating it yields CASSQGLAGRTETQYF.

CDR3 protein: CASPTGSAKNIQYF. The CDR3 bases are TGCGCCAGCCCGACAGGTTCCGCCAAAAACATTCAGTACTTC. The chain uses TRBV5-1 and TRBJ2-4; TRBD1 is a possible D gene (6 bases). Germline CDR1 reads SGHRS; CDR2 reads YFSETQ. Trimming took off 7 bases at V and 1 base at J, with 12 bases between the two ends. This CDR3 spans 14 amino acids.

V gene TRBV29-1 combines with J gene TRBJ2-1, with TRBD2 as a possible D gene (6 bases). The V gene lost 3 bases and the J gene lost 8 bases, with 23 bases spanning the gap. CDR3 size: 16 residues. Germline CDR1 reads SQVTM; CDR2 reads ANQGSEA. The CDR3 region has the DNA TGCAGCGTTGATCGGGACTCTCGCCGTCCCGGCCATGAGCAGTTCTTC. This encodes CSVDRDSRRPGHEQFF.